The clone carrying this TCR beta chain is a singleton in its sample. TCRdb called the 5' RACE reads again in MiXCR, with one record for every CDR3 protein. The data show more than 60,000 distinct CDR3 sequences, roughly 15% seen once. This sample was taken from a study of T cells of healthy individuals. The CDR3 is 13 residues long. V was clipped by 1 base and J by 0 bases, with 1 base between them. Germline values: CDR1 DFQATT, CDR2 SNEGSKA (reference sequence). The chain has TRBV20-1 and TRBJ2-6; D not certain. The origin of this receptor is a human donor in good health. CDR3 coding DNA: TGCAGTGCTAGAGTCTCTGGGGCCAACGTCCTGACTTTC. Translated: CSARVSGANVLTF.